These 10 T cell receptor beta chains share one sample of origin, sequenced in a study of CD8 T cells in ankylosing spondylitis. These receptors are not linked to any known antigen. Findings and limits, study-wide: Typical of ankylosing spondylitis blood, it appeared, was a TCR beta motif of 7 or 8 highly homologous variants.

TCRdb re-analysed the 5' RACE reads in MiXCR, keeping a single row per CDR3 protein. The sample has some 400,000 distinct CDR3 sequences, about 20% seen once. The sample was blood, either unsorted or a sorted T cell fraction (not recorded which). The receptors shown here come from a male donor with ankylosing spondylitis.

This clonotype turned up a few times. The rearrangement links TRBV5-1 to TRBJ2-7, with D perhaps TRBD1 (5 bases). Germline V CDR1 and CDR2: SGHRS, YFSETQ. This CDR3 region has 18 residues. With 3 bases removed from V and 2 bases from J, the gap between germline ends came to 24 bases. CDR3 sequence (DNA): TGCGCCAGCAGCTCGAGCACGGAAGGGGTGTGGAGCCCCTACGAGCAGTACTTC. Amino acids: CASSSSTEGVWSPYEQYF. The entire variable domain, with the rest obtained from reference TRBV5-1 and TRBJ2-7, is as follows: KAGVTQTPRYLIKTRGQQVTLSCSPISGHRSVSWYQQTPGQGLQFLFEYFSETQRNKGNFPGRFSGRQFSNSRSEMNVSTLELGDSALYLCASSSSTEGVWSPYEQYFGPGTRLTVT.

This clonotype showed up just a few times. This chain connects TRBV5-1 to TRBJ1-4; TRBD1 agrees at 7 bases. Per germline, CDR1 SGHRS and CDR2 YFSETQ. The CDR3 has 14 amino acids. V dropped 4 bases and J dropped 5; count of bases not matched to a gene: 5. CDR3: CASSEGAWNEKLFF. For the CDR3, the DNA is TGCGCCAGCAGCGAGGGGGCTTGGAATGAAAAACTGTTTTTT.

The chain couples TRBV20-1 to TRBJ1-3; D call uncertain. Trimming cost V 0 bases and J 4 bases, with 4 bases left between them. The CDR3 totals 12 residues. Germline V gene sequence: CDR1 DFQATT, CDR2 SNEGSKA (reference sequence). CDR3 bases: TGCAGTGCTAGAGAATCGGGAAACACCATATATTTT. This gives the protein CSARESGNTIYF.

About this clonotype itself: The junction shows a germline mismatch at one end, possibly a read error. V usage is TRBV7-9 and J usage is TRBJ1-5; D gene unclear. CDR1 and CDR2 (germline): SEHNR, FQNEAQ (reference sequence). The CDR3 runs 13 residues. CDR3 protein: CASSQVANQPQHF. The CDR3 region has the DNA TGTGCCAGCAGCCAGGTCGCGAATCAGCCCCAACATTTT.

This clonotype appeared a single time. The chain couples TRBV7-2 to TRBJ1-5; 8 bases are a match to TRBD1. Trimming took 5 bases from V and 7 from J; bases not matched to a gene: 7. The germline V gene has CDR1 SGHTA and CDR2 FQGNSA. The CDR3 loop spans 14 amino acids. The CDR3 nucleotides read TGTGCCAGCAGCGTTGGACAGGGTTGGCAGCCCCAGCATTTT. It encodes CASSVGQGWQPQHF.

This clonotype has a count of ten or more. The V call is TRBV12-3 or TRBV12-4, the J call TRBJ1-4; possible D gene TRBD1, 5 bases. This CDR3 contains 20 residues. Trimming stripped 3 bases from V and 5 bases from J, with 28 bases between. The CDR3 reads CASSFRGSFLRGRSNEKLFF. CDR3 in DNA: TGTGCCAGCAGTTTCCGGGGCAGCTTTTTGCGGGGCCGGAGCAATGAAAAACTGTTTTTT.

This clonotype was observed a single time. V gene TRBV7-9 combines with J gene TRBJ2-3, with D unresolved. Germline CDR1 is SEHNR and CDR2 is FQNEAQ (reference sequence). CDR3 length equals 17 residues. The V and J ends lost 3 bases and 1 base respectively, with 17 bases between them. The DNA of the CDR3 is TGTGCCAGCAGCTTTAGCCTCGCTCTCCGGGGCACAGATACGCAGTATTTT. The encoded protein is CASSFSLALRGTDTQYF.

This clonotype was picked up a small number of times. This chain uses TRBV29-1 with TRBJ2-4; 8 bases agree with TRBD1. Germline-derived CDR1 and CDR2 are SQVTM and ANQGSEA. V gave up 6 bases and J gave up 5 bases; unmatched junction bases: 6. The CDR3 has 13 amino acids. The CDR3 is CSVPGTGENIQYF. The DNA of the CDR3 is TGCAGCGTCCCCGGGACAGGAGAAAACATTCAGTACTTC.

This clonotype was seen a handful of times. The chain is built from TRBV29-1 and TRBJ2-7, with D maybe TRBD1 (6 bases). Trimming took 7 bases from V and 2 from J, leaving 12 bases between them. The V gene's germline CDR1 is SQVTM and CDR2 ANQGSEA. This CDR3 region has 12 residues. CDR3 sequence (DNA): TGCAGCGGTACAGGGAATACCTACGAGCAGTACTTC. This translates into CSGTGNTYEQYF.

This clonotype was observed a handful of times. This rearrangement joins TRBV20-1 to TRBJ2-1; TRBD1 or TRBD2 may be the D gene (5 bases each). Per the germline V gene, CDR1 is DFQATT and CDR2 is SNEGSKA (reference sequence). The CDR3 is 18 amino acids. V lost 3 bases, J lost 2 bases, and 23 bases lay in between. The CDR3 reads CSAREPPLGTGAYNEQFF. DNA of the CDR3: TGCAGTGCTAGGGAACCGCCACTCGGGACCGGCGCCTACAATGAGCAGTTCTTC.